One and the same sample provided the 11 T cell receptor beta chains below, sequenced in a study of cytomegalovirus exposure and HLA in healthy donors. The PCR had 60 Vbeta and 13 Jbeta primers. Clones were sequenced by immunoSEQ multiplex PCR, and TCRdb holds only the in-frame ones, with some missing. This table has 180,000 or so clones, 75% to 90% appearing once. The sample comprised PBMCs. The receptors were sampled from a young woman in good health and CMV-seronegative.

This chain uses TRBV5-1 with TRBJ2-7, with D tentatively TRBD2 (5 bases). The V gene's germline CDR1 is SGHRS and CDR2 YFSETQ. With 4 bases removed from V and 7 bases from J, the gap between germline ends came to 18 bases. CDR3 size: 14 residues. For the CDR3, the DNA is TGCGCCAGCAGCCCATCCCGGGGTCCGGGGGAGCAGTACTTC. It encodes CASSPSRGPGEQYF.

The V and J genes are TRBV7-2 and TRBJ2-5; D remains ambiguous. V dropped 5 bases and J dropped 5 bases, with 12 bases sitting between them. The CDR3 extends over 13 amino acids. The germline gives CDR1 SGHTA, CDR2 FQGNSA. CDR3 coding DNA: TGTGCCAGCAGCCCAGGTGTATGGGAGACCCAGTACTTC. Its translation is CASSPGVWETQYF.

This clone was counted a few times. This sequence joins TRBV29-1 and TRBJ2-1; 14 positions agree with TRBD2. Per the germline V gene, CDR1 is SQVTM and CDR2 is ANQGSEA. This CDR3 has 13 residues. Trimming removed 6 bases from V and 8 bases from J; junction bases left unmatched: 3. CDR3 sequence (DNA): TGCAGCGTGGGGACTAGCGGGAGCTATGAGCAGTTCTTC. It encodes CSVGTSGSYEQFF.

This chain joins TRBV9 and TRBJ2-2; TRBD2 matches 9 bases. Trimming took 0 bases from V and 6 from J; bases not matched to a gene: 9. There are 17 residues in the CDR3. Germline V gives CDR1 SGDLS, CDR2 YYNGEE. CDR3 coding DNA: TGTGCCAGCAGCGTAGTGGGTAGCGGGAGTTTCTCCGGGGAGCTGTTTTTT. Encoded protein: CASSVVGSGSFSGELFF.

The V and J genes are TRBV6-5 and TRBJ2-3; D may be TRBD2 (6 bases). The CDR3 extends over 14 amino acids. Germline V CDR1 and CDR2: MNHEY, SVGAGI. V lost 5 bases and J 2 bases, leaving 11 bases between the germline ends. This CDR3 is CASSPGLHTDTQYF. The CDR3 nucleotides read TGTGCCAGCAGTCCGGGACTCCACACAGATACGCAGTATTTT.

This clone has only one observation. V and J are TRBV28 and TRBJ2-3; 7 positions match TRBD2. J gave up 10 bases and V 5 bases, and 9 bases lay outside the gene matches. Germline values: CDR1 MDHEN, CDR2 SYDVKM. This CDR3 is 13 amino acids long. The CDR3 region has the DNA TGTGCCAGCAGTGCCCGGACTAGTCAAGCGCAGTATTTT. Translated: CASSARTSQAQYF. The full variable domain, in which reference TRBV28 and TRBJ2-3 provide the parts outside the CDR3, is DVKVTQSSRYLVKRTGEKVFLECVQDMDHENMFWYRQDPGLGLRLIYFSYDVKMKEKGDIPEGYSVSREKKERFSLILESASTNQTSMYLCASSARTSQAQYFGPGTRLTVL.

The V call is TRBV6-5, the J call TRBJ2-7, with 10 positions matching TRBD2. This CDR3 has 16 amino acids. The germline gives CDR1 MNHEY, CDR2 SVGAGI. V shed 4 bases, J shed 5 bases, and the junction held 11 bases outside the gene matches. CDR3 nucleotides: TGTGCCAGCAGTTTTGCAGCGGGGGGGAGATTCCACGAGCAGTACTTC. This codes for CASSFAAGGRFHEQYF.

The chain joins TRBV6-6 to TRBJ2-5; 9 bases are a match to TRBD2. The V segment lost 5 bases and the J segment 5 bases; nucleotides outside the gene matches: 9. CDR3 length: 15 amino acids. Germline assignment: CDR1 MNHNY and CDR2 SVGAGI (reference sequence). The CDR3 DNA follows: TGTGCCAGCAGTCCCGGACTAGCGCAGGGGGAGACCCAGTACTTC. Translation: CASSPGLAQGETQYF.

This clone was seen only once. The J gene is TRBJ2-5, the V gene TRBV11-2; D is uncertain. Trimming removed 0 bases from V and 7 bases from J, with 9 bases in between. This CDR3 is built from 13 residues. The germline gives CDR1 SGHAT, CDR2 FQNNGV. The CDR3 region has the DNA TGTGCCAGCAGCTTAGAAGTCTCGGGGACCCAGTACTTC. Translation: CASSLEVSGTQYF.

The V and J genes are TRBV2 and TRBJ1-3; tentative D call: TRBD1 (6 bases). This CDR3 comprises 14 residues. V was trimmed by 7 bases and J by 3 bases, leaving 13 bases between them. The germline gives CDR1 SNHLY, CDR2 FYNNEI. The CDR3: CASTWGLIGNTIYF. CDR3 nucleotide sequence: TGTGCCAGCACCTGGGGGCTTATTGGAAACACCATATATTTT.

This chain joins TRBV21-1 and TRBJ2-3; the D segment call TRBD1 is taken from the table without a DNA check. TRBV21-1 is annotated as a pseudogene. The CDR3 spans 14 residues. The CDR3 nucleotides read TGTGCCAGCAGCTCTGACAGGGGTACAGATACGCAGTATTTT. Encoded protein: CASSSDRGTDTQYF.